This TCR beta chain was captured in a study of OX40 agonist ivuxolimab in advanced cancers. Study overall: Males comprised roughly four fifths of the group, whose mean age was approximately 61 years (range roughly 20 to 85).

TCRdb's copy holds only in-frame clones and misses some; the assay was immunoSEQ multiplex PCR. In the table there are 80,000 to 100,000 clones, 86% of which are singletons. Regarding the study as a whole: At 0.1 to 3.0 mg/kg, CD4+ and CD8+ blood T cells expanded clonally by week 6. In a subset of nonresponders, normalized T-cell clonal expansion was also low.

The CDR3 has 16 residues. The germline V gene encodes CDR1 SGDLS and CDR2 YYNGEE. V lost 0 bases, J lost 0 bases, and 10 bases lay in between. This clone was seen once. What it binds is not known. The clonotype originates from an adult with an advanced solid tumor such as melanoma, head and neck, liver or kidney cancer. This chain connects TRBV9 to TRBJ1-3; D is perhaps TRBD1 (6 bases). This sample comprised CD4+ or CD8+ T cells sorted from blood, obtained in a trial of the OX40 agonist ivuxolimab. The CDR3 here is CASSVAGTSSGNTIYF. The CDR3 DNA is TGTGCCAGCAGCGTAGCGGGGACAAGCTCTGGAAACACCATATATTTT.